The rows below give T cell receptor beta chains drawn from one sample of a study of blood T cell repertoires in COVID-19. Data came from immunoSEQ multiplex PCR; TCRdb stores just in-frame clones and leaves some out. This sample has about 170,000 clones, with 65% to 85% found just once. Sequenced: PBMCs or T cells enriched from blood (not recorded which). These receptors all come from a woman aged 45-65 years in a cohort exposed to, infected with or recovered from COVID-19 (not recorded which). The CDR3 runs from the conserved cysteine through the conserved F or W. Fields, in order: CDR3 DNA, CDR3 protein, D gene, J gene, clone size, V gene. D genes are given only for firm matches. A clone size is listed for some rows: how often the clone was seen (once, few, many), or a class if it is expanded.

TGTGCCACCAGTGATTTGTTGGCCGAAGACTACAATGAGCAGTTCTTC | CATSDLLAEDYNEQFF | - | TRBJ2-1 | - | TRBV24-1
TGTGCCAGCAGCCGCACCGGGGAGCTGTTTTTT | CASSRTGELFF | - | TRBJ2-2 | once | TRBV11-2
TGTGCCAGCTTTGCCCGAAGCGCGGGACAGGGGGCGTGGGAGCAGTACTTC | CASFARSAGQGAWEQYF | TRBD1 | TRBJ2-7 | - | TRBV2
TGTGCCAGCAGCCAAGCGAGTGGTGAAGCTTTCTTT | CASSQASGEAFF | - | TRBJ1-1 | - | TRBV3-1/TRBV3-2
TGTGCCAGCAGCCAATTGACAGCCACCGGGGAGCTGTTTTTT | CASSQLTATGELFF | - | TRBJ2-2 | - | TRBV14
TGTGCCATCAGTGACCGCGCTAGCGGATATATGGATTTT | CAISDRASGYMDF | TRBD2 | TRBJ2-3 | - | TRBV10-3
TGTGCCAGCAGCCAAGCAGGGAGGGACACTGAAGCTTTCTTT | CASSQAGRDTEAFF | - | TRBJ1-1 | few | TRBV3-1/TRBV3-2
TGTGCCAGTAGTCTAGGGGACATGAACACTGAAGCTTTCTTT | CASSLGDMNTEAFF | - | TRBJ1-1 | - | TRBV19
TGTGCCAGCAGCATCTGGGGCAGCAGTAACTATGGCTACACCTTC | CASSIWGSSNYGYTF | - | TRBJ1-2 | - | TRBV7-2
TGTGCCAGCAGCTTGGCCGCTAGCGGGAGGGCTTACGAGCAGTACTTC | CASSLAASGRAYEQYF | TRBD2 | TRBJ2-7 | - | TRBV5-6
TGTGCCAGTAGAGGCTCCCCGCGGACAACTAATGAAAAACTGTTTTTT | CASRGSPRTTNEKLFF | - | TRBJ1-4 | - | TRBV19
TGTGCCAGTAGTGACAGGGCGAATGGCTACACCTTC | CASSDRANGYTF | TRBD1 | TRBJ1-2 | - | TRBV19
TGTGCCAGCAGTTTGGGAACGCGGTCAGGGTTTACCGGGGAGCTGTTTTTT | CASSLGTRSGFTGELFF | - | TRBJ2-2 | - | TRBV27
TGTGCCTGGAGTGTAAACACCAACTACGAGCAGTACTTC | CAWSVNTNYEQYF | - | TRBJ2-7 | - | TRBV30
TGTGCCAGCAGCTCCCCAACGGGAAACCCCTACGAGCAGTACTTC | CASSSPTGNPYEQYF | - | TRBJ2-7 | - | TRBV11-2
TGTGCCAGCAGTTATTCGACTACCCTAGCCAAAAACATTCAGTACTTC | CASSYSTTLAKNIQYF | - | TRBJ2-4 | - | TRBV6-5
TGCGCCAGCAGCCACTGGCTTGACGGGAGTGTCGGCGAGCAGTACTTC | CASSHWLDGSVGEQYF | - | TRBJ2-7 | - | TRBV5-1
TGTGCCAGCAGTGGGGGGACCGAGATAGATTATGAAAAACTGTTTTTT | CASSGGTEIDYEKLFF | - | TRBJ1-4 | few | TRBV28
TGTGCCAGCTCACCACAGTCCAGAGAGACCCAGTACTTC | CASSPQSRETQYF | - | TRBJ2-5 | - | TRBV18
TGTGCCAGCAGTTACTTTAGCGGGATAGGCTCGTACGAGCAGTACTTC | CASSYFSGIGSYEQYF | TRBD2 | TRBJ2-7 | - | TRBV6-5
TGTGCCAGCAGCAACCGACGGGACATCCAGAACGAGCAGTACTTC | CASSNRRDIQNEQYF | - | TRBJ2-7 | - | TRBV21-1